Following are 32 T cell receptor beta chains from one sample sequenced in a study of cytomegalovirus exposure and HLA in healthy donors (dated by TCRdb to about 2017). The library was obtained by the immunoSEQ multiplex PCR assay. A mixture of 60 forward primers for TCR Vbeta segments and 13 reverse primers for TCR Jbeta segments was used in the multiplex PCR. The source is immuneACCESS, and TCRdb retained only in-frame sequences with V and J called. Part of the clones is not carried over; for the studies checked, unresolved V genes explain less than half of this, and the remainder is unexplained. The sample table shows just over 60,000 clones, and about 89% are seen once. About 1.5% of the sample goes to the ten largest clones. Specimen: PBMCs. These TCRs come from a man aged 18 to 30 in good health and CMV-seronegative.

The J gene is TRBJ2-3, the V gene TRBV30, with D tentatively TRBD2 (6 bases). The CDR3 length is 17 residues. V lost 3 bases and J lost 0, with 19 bases in between. CDR1 is GTSNPN, CDR2 SVGIG, per germline (reference sequence). The CDR3 region has the DNA TGTGCCTGGAGCGGGGGTCGGGCGGAACCTAGCACAGATACGCAGTATTTT. It codes for CAWSGGRAEPSTDTQYF.

The chain couples TRBV29-1 to TRBJ2-5; perhaps TRBD2 as D (7 bases). The end of the DNA fits TRBJ2-7 better, so the J call may be wrong. The CDR3 extends over 11 amino acids. Germline V gene sequence: CDR1 SQVTM, CDR2 ANQGSEA. This chain's CDR3 is CSRGEGDEQYF. The CDR3 region has the DNA TGCAGCCGGGGGGAGGGGGACGAGCAGTACTTC.

The chain uses TRBV11-3 and TRBJ1-1; the match to TRBD1 covers 8 bases. V dropped 3 bases and J dropped 11; count of bases not matched to a gene: 17. The V gene's germline CDR1 is SGHNT and CDR2 YENEEA. This CDR3 is built from 16 residues. CDR3 nucleotides: TGTGCCAGCAGCTTCCCTAGGCGGACAGGGCCTGCGGGGGCTTTCTTT. Protein product: CASSFPRRTGPAGAFF.

This chain joins TRBV30 and TRBJ1-4; the D gene is possibly TRBD1 (6 bases). Germline assignment: CDR1 GTSNPN and CDR2 SVGIG (reference sequence). This CDR3 contains 16 residues. Trimming removed 1 base at V and 6 bases at J, with 18 bases between. The CDR3 sequence is CAWSGGLQGRDEKLFF. CDR3 nucleotide sequence: TGTGCCTGGAGTGGAGGTCTACAGGGAAGGGATGAAAAACTGTTTTTT.

In this sample, this clone turned up a few times. The rearrangement uses TRBV4-1 and TRBJ2-3; D is perhaps TRBD2 (5 bases). V lost 1 base, J lost 4 bases, and 12 bases lay in between. The length of the CDR3 is 15 residues. The germline CDR1 and CDR2 sequences are MGHRA and YSYEKL. The CDR3 region is CASSQGERLADTQYF. The CDR3 DNA is TGCGCCAGCAGCCAAGGAGAGCGGCTGGCAGATACGCAGTATTTT.

This chain links TRBV5-3 with TRBJ1-5; 10 positions match TRBD1. TRBV5-3 is identified as an open reading frame with a role that is uncertain. The V segment lost 4 bases and the J segment 4 bases; nucleotides outside the gene matches: 5. The CDR3 runs 15 residues. The CDR3 DNA is TGTGCCAGAAGCCGGGACAGGGGATCGAATCAGCCCCAGCATTTT. Translating it yields CARSRDRGSNQPQHF.

This chain connects TRBV28 to TRBJ1-1, with 7 bases matching TRBD1. The junction had 6 bases not matched to a gene; V was cut back by 5 bases and J by 3 bases. The CDR3 is 14 residues long. The germline CDR1 and CDR2 sequences are MDHEN and SYDVKM. CDR3 in amino acids: CASSTSGTDTEAFF. CDR3 bases: TGTGCCAGCAGTACCTCCGGGACAGACACTGAAGCTTTCTTT.

The genes are TRBV7-6 and TRBJ2-1; D gene unclear. V gave up 5 bases and J gave up 2 bases, with 16 bases separating them. The germline CDR1 and CDR2 sequences are SGHVS and FNYEAQ. The CDR3 length is 16 residues. The CDR3, as DNA: TGTGCCAGCAGCCCAAGGCGCCCGGCGGCCTACAATGAGCAGTTCTTC. It is translated as CASSPRRPAAYNEQFF.

The V gene is TRBV4-1, the J gene TRBJ2-2; the match to TRBD2 covers 9 bases. With V trimmed by 4 bases and J by 5 bases, 11 bases remained unmatched. In germline, CDR1 is MGHRA, CDR2 YSYEKL. The CDR3 covers 17 residues. Here the CDR3 DNA reads TGCGCCAGCAGCCCCCCCCGCGGGGGGGACACGACCGGGGAGCTGTTTTTT. Translation gives CASSPPRGGDTTGELFF.

J is TRBJ2-7 and V is TRBV20-1, with D possibly TRBD2 on 6 matching bases. Trimming removed 6 bases from V and 7 bases from J, with 13 bases in between. Germline CDR1 and CDR2: DFQATT and SNEGSKA (reference sequence). This CDR3 spans 11 amino acids. The CDR3, as DNA: TGCAGTGCCGCCTGGAGGGAAGAGCAGTACTTC. The encoded protein is CSAAWREEQYF.

The genes are TRBV13 and TRBJ2-7; D is uncertain. V was clipped by 1 base and J by 0 bases, with 10 bases between them. Germline V gene lookup returns CDR1 PRHDT and CDR2 FYEKMQ (reference sequence). The CDR3 contains 15 residues. CDR3 bases: TGTGCCAGCAGCTTAGCCGACAAAGACTCCTACGAGCAGTACTTC. The encoded protein is CASSLADKDSYEQYF.

This chain uses TRBV6-1 with TRBJ2-7; D call uncertain. V dropped 4 bases and J dropped 4 bases, with 2 bases sitting between them. Germline V gene lookup returns CDR1 MNHNS and CDR2 SASEGT. The CDR3 has 10 amino acids. The CDR3 is CASSAYEQYF. Written as DNA, the CDR3 is TGTGCCAGCAGTGCTTACGAGCAGTACTTC.

The chain combines TRBV5-4 with TRBJ2-7, with 10 bases aligning to TRBD1. Germline V gene data show CDR1 as SGHNT and CDR2 as YYREEE (reference sequence). The CDR3 has 15 amino acids. J was trimmed by 5 bases and V by 4 bases; bases with no gene match: 9. CDR3 DNA sequence: TGTGCCAGCAGCCCCGGACAGGGGGTGCTCCACGAGCAGTACTTC. This codes for CASSPGQGVLHEQYF.

The chain links TRBV18 to TRBJ1-1; D is perhaps TRBD1 (5 bases). The germline V and J ends were trimmed by 2 bases and 1 base, with 8 bases remaining between them. Germline values: CDR1 KGHSH, CDR2 LQKENI. This CDR3 is 14 amino acids long. CDR3 loop: CASSPGGGNTEAFF. For the CDR3, the DNA is TGTGCCAGCTCACCAGGGGGGGGGAACACTGAAGCTTTCTTT. Complete variable domain (other parts from reference TRBV18 and TRBJ1-1): NAGVMQNPRHLVRRRGQEARLRCSPMKGHSHVYWYRQLPEEGLKFMVYLQKENIIDESGMPKERFSAEFPKEGPSILRIQQVVRGDSAAYFCASSPGGGNTEAFFGQGTRLTVV.

The rearrangement links TRBV5-4 to TRBJ2-3; 12 bases align to TRBD2. Per the germline V gene, CDR1 is SGHNT and CDR2 is YYREEE (reference sequence). The CDR3 consists of 18 residues. J was trimmed by 2 bases and V by 4 bases; bases with no gene match: 11. DNA of the CDR3: TGTGCCAGCAGCCAGCCTAGCGGGGGGGCCCCACACACAGATACGCAGTATTTT. Its translation is CASSQPSGGAPHTDTQYF. The whole variable domain, filled in from reference TRBV5-4 and TRBJ2-3, reads ETGVTQSPTHLIKTRGQQVTLRCSSQSGHNTVSWYQQALGQGPQFIFQYYREEENGRGNFPPRFSGLQFPNYSSELNVNALELDDSALYLCASSQPSGGAPHTDTQYFGPGTRLTVL.

The V gene is TRBV6-5, the J gene TRBJ1-1; perhaps TRBD1 as D (5 bases). Deletions cut 0 bases from V and 1 base from J, with 12 bases between. This CDR3 contains 16 residues. The germline V gene has CDR1 MNHEY and CDR2 SVGAGI. The CDR3 is CASSYSRGMGNTEAFF. The CDR3 DNA reads as TGTGCCAGCAGTTACTCGCGGGGGATGGGGAACACTGAAGCTTTCTTT.

This sequence joins TRBV7-8 and TRBJ2-1, with 11 bases fitting TRBD2. Trimming cost V 4 bases and J 0 bases; bases outside gene matches: 8. The CDR3 has 18 residues. Germline loops: CDR1 SGHVS, CDR2 FQNEAQ. The CDR3 is CASSYLAGGQSSYNEQFF. CDR3 coding DNA: TGTGCCAGCAGCTATCTAGCGGGGGGCCAAAGCTCCTACAATGAGCAGTTCTTC. Supplemented by reference TRBV7-8 and TRBJ2-1, the full variable domain reads GAGVSQSPRYKVAKRGQDVALRCDPISGHVSLFWYQQALGQGPEFLTYFQNEAQLDKSGLPSDRFFAERPEGSVSTLKIQRTQQEDSAVYLCASSYLAGGQSSYNEQFFGPGTRLTVL.

This rearrangement joins TRBV6-5 to TRBJ1-6, with TRBD1 as a possible D gene (6 bases). CDR1 MNHEY and CDR2 SVGAGI come from the germline V gene. V gave up 8 bases and J gave up 7 bases, with 15 bases separating them. CDR3 length: 14 residues. CDR3 sequence reads: CASGLTGTNSPLHF. The CDR3 nucleotides read TGTGCCAGCGGCCTGACAGGCACCAATTCACCCCTCCACTTT.

V gene TRBV5-1 combines with J gene TRBJ2-7; tentative D call: TRBD1 (6 bases). This CDR3 comprises 14 residues. The germline gives CDR1 SGHRS, CDR2 YFSETQ. V gave up 0 bases and J gave up 3 bases, with 10 bases separating them. The CDR3 here is CASSLAPGDYEQYF. The CDR3 region has the DNA TGCGCCAGCAGCTTGGCCCCAGGGGACTACGAGCAGTACTTC.

This sequence joins TRBV4-1 and TRBJ1-4; D is unclear. Germline assignment: CDR1 MGHRA and CDR2 YSYEKL. Between the trimmed V and J ends, which lost 5 bases and 0 bases, there was a span of 13 bases. The CDR3 is 16 residues long. The CDR3 reads CASSINPGATNEKLFF. The CDR3, as DNA: TGCGCCAGCAGCATAAATCCGGGAGCAACTAATGAAAAACTGTTTTTT.

The rearrangement uses TRBV5-1 and TRBJ2-3; TRBD2 matches 8 bases. Germline V gene sequence: CDR1 SGHRS, CDR2 YFSETQ. CDR3 length equals 16 residues. The trim removed 4 bases at V and 2 bases at J, leaving 9 bases unmatched. Here the CDR3 reads CASSPGISGVTDTQYF. The CDR3 DNA sequence: TGCGCCAGCAGCCCCGGGATTAGCGGGGTCACAGATACGCAGTATTTT.

The chain links TRBV25-1 to TRBJ2-3, with 8 nucleotides matching TRBD2. Germline V gene lookup returns CDR1 MGHDK and CDR2 SYGVNS. V trimming: 1 base; J trimming: 6 bases; junction bases outside the gene matches: 0. The CDR3 length is 13 residues. The CDR3 sequence: CASSESGGDTQYF. CDR3 DNA sequence: TGTGCCAGCAGTGAATCGGGGGGGGATACGCAGTATTTT.

This chain uses TRBV7-2 with TRBJ2-1; tentative D call: TRBD1 (6 bases). Per the germline V gene, CDR1 is SGHTA and CDR2 is FQGNSA. The CDR3 has 15 residues. The V end was cut by 1 base, the J end by 8 bases, with 15 bases between. The CDR3 reads CASSLERTASDEQFF. The CDR3 DNA reads as TGTGCCAGCAGCTTAGAAAGGACAGCCTCCGATGAGCAGTTCTTC. Supplemented by reference TRBV7-2 and TRBJ2-1, the full variable domain reads GAGVSQSPSNKVTEKGKDVELRCDPISGHTALYWYRQSLGQGLEFLIYFQGNSAPDKSGLPSDRFSAERTGGSVSTLTIQRTQQEDSAVYLCASSLERTASDEQFFGPGTRLTVL.

This clone was picked up one time. This sequence joins TRBV5-4 and TRBJ2-5; weak D call: TRBD1 (7 bases). CDR3 length: 14 amino acids. Trimming left V 3 bases short and J 4 bases short, with 13 bases between. Germline CDR1 is SGHNT and CDR2 is YYREEE (reference sequence). CDR3 DNA: TGTGCCAGCAGCTCGGGGGACAGCGTAGAGACCCAGTACTTC. Residues: CASSSGDSVETQYF.

The sample holds a few counts of this clone. V usage is TRBV6-4 and J usage is TRBJ2-1, with 8 bases matching TRBD2. The trim removed 2 bases at V and 6 bases at J, leaving 3 bases unmatched. CDR1 is MRHNA and CDR2 is SNTAGT in the germline V gene. CDR3 length: 14 amino acids. The CDR3 bases are TGTGCCAGCAGTGACAACGGGGGGGCCAATGAGCAGTTCTTC. Encoded protein: CASSDNGGANEQFF.

V is TRBV5-1 and J is TRBJ2-7; 8 bases align to TRBD2. V shed 0 bases, J shed 2 bases, and the junction held 16 bases outside the gene matches. The germline V gene encodes CDR1 SGHRS and CDR2 YFSETQ. The CDR3 runs 19 residues. The CDR3: CASSLVSIQGRGGPYEQYF. CDR3 coding DNA: TGCGCCAGCAGCTTGGTCTCCATCCAAGGTCGGGGGGGACCCTACGAGCAGTACTTC.

This chain links TRBV9 with TRBJ2-1; 8 nucleotides align to TRBD2. The V and J ends lost 5 bases and 0 bases, in that order; junction bases with no gene match: 4. The germline V gene encodes CDR1 SGDLS and CDR2 YYNGEE. The CDR3 loop spans 15 amino acids. This CDR3 reads CASSPGGGSYNEQFF. CDR3 in DNA: TGTGCCAGCAGTCCGGGGGGGGGCTCCTACAATGAGCAGTTCTTC.

The V and J genes are TRBV5-6 and TRBJ1-1; no clear D. This CDR3 has 12 residues. The germline gives CDR1 SGHDT, CDR2 YYEEEE. The V end was cut by 0 bases, the J end by 4 bases, with 4 bases between. This chain's CDR3 is CASSLASTEAFF. The CDR3 DNA follows: TGTGCCAGCAGCTTGGCGAGCACTGAAGCTTTCTTT.

The J gene is TRBJ1-2, the V gene TRBV2, with 10 bases matching TRBD1. The CDR3 covers 14 residues. Germline trimming cut 8 bases from V and 6 bases from J; bases unmatched to any gene: 9. Per germline, CDR1 SNHLY and CDR2 FYNNEI. The CDR3 is CASGSDRGTNGYTF. The CDR3 DNA reads TGTGCCAGCGGGTCGGACAGGGGGACAAATGGCTACACCTTC. Complete variable domain (other parts from reference TRBV2 and TRBJ1-2): EPEVTQTPSHQVTQMGQEVILRCVPISNHLYFYWYRQILGQKVEFLVSFYNNEISEKSEIFDDQFSVERPDGSNFTLKIRSTKLEDSAMYFCASGSDRGTNGYTFGSGTRLTVV.

This rearrangement joins TRBV9 to TRBJ2-1, with D possibly being TRBD1 (5 bases). Deletions cut 0 bases from V and 2 bases from J, with 9 bases between. Germline V gene data show CDR1 as SGDLS and CDR2 as YYNGEE. The CDR3 has 15 residues. The CDR3 loop is CASSVGTNAYNEQFF. The DNA of the CDR3 is TGTGCCAGCAGCGTAGGGACAAATGCCTACAATGAGCAGTTCTTC.

V and J are TRBV10-1 and TRBJ2-4, with 9 bases fitting TRBD1. Losses at the gene ends were 2 bases for V and 3 bases for J; bases not matched to a gene: 2. From germline, CDR1 is WNHNN and CDR2 SYGVQD (reference sequence). The CDR3 totals 15 residues. CDR3 residues: CASSEDRGDKNIQYF. The CDR3 DNA follows: TGCGCCAGCAGTGAGGACAGGGGGGACAAAAACATTCAGTACTTC.

This sequence joins TRBV5-1 and TRBJ2-2; 8 bases agree with TRBD2. The V gene's germline CDR1 is SGHRS and CDR2 YFSETQ. The V and J ends lost 0 bases and 7 bases, in that order; junction bases with no gene match: 8. The CDR3 totals 16 residues. CDR3 sequence (DNA): TGCGCCAGCAGCTTGGCTACGGGGGGGCCGATCGGGGAGCTGTTTTTT. As protein: CASSLATGGPIGELFF.